The clone carrying this T cell receptor (beta chain) shows up as medium-sized by frequency. What it recognizes is unknown. TRB was amplified by touch-down multiplex PCR, primer pools A and B combined. TCRdb re-called the multiplex PCR reads; one entry per CDR3 protein, DNA not given. There are 6,000 to 7,000 distinct CDR3 sequences in the sample, with roughly 5% held by the top ten. The data stem from a study of T cell clusters in autoimmune cytopenias. Findings of the study overall: Comparing secondary cytopenia with chronic lymphocytic leukemia showed no cluster-lack signature, apparently masked by lymphoma repertoire. TRB repertoire shifts in secondary cytopenia and chronic lymphocytic leukemia mostly reflected lymphoma, not autoimmunity. Active autoimmune hepatitis patients had around 3-fold fewer exclusive TRB clusters than healthy donors. Functional roles of the in silico T cell clusters still await experimental validation.

CDR1 is MNHNS and CDR2 is SASEGT in the germline V gene. The CDR3 covers 14 residues. TRB amplification used approximately 250 ng of peripheral blood genomic DNA. The chain employs TRBV6-1 and TRBJ2-3; TCRdb's D call of TRBD2 is untestable without DNA. Sample: peripheral blood. The clonotype was recovered from a human donor with an autoimmune cytopenia or autoimmune hepatitis (not recorded which). The CDR3 reads CASSGGGGLDTQYF.